This paragraph covers one T cell receptor beta chain sequence. Antigen specificity is unknown. This sample is part of a study of T cell responses to AZD1222 COVID-19 vaccine. Study outcomes and limitations: Nearly half of the spike-specific TCRs reportedly recognize variant regions that carry no mutations. White British people made up most donors, females outnumbered males, and clonal diversity was possibly underestimated. At study baseline, merely more than 5 AZD1222 recipients were seropositive.

Measured with immunoSEQ multiplex PCR; TCRdb has only the in-frame clones, and not every one. The sample lists 95,000 to 150,000 clones, roughly nine tenths seen once, with around 3.1% in the top ten. Germline V gives CDR1 SEHNR, CDR2 FQNEAQ (reference sequence). V was clipped by 5 bases and J by 13 bases; unmatched bases: 9. CDR3 size: 14 residues. The sequencing here drew on peripheral blood, taken on day 0 of AZD1222 vaccination. This sequence joins TRBV7-9 and TRBJ1-6, with 9 positions matching TRBD1. This clonotype originated in an adult in good health. CDR3 DNA sequence: TGTGCCAGCAGCCCCGGGACAGGGTGGGAGCCCCTCCACTTT. Encoded protein: CASSPGTGWEPLHF.